Shown below are 18 T cell receptor beta chains from a single sample sequenced in a study of shared clonotypes between healthy human individuals. The protocol was immunoSEQ multiplex PCR, while the TCRdb copy is restricted to in-frame clones and leaves out a portion. The sample has more than 550,000 clones, around 90% seen once; the top ten hold approximately 35%. The sequenced sample was memory CD8+ T cells from PBMCs. The subset here: CD45RO+ cells pooled with CCR7-negative TemRA cells. Receptors were obtained from a man between 18 and 29 years old in good health. Some clones in this sample may be carry-over from other donors' samples.

The rearrangement links TRBV27 to TRBJ2-5; weak D call: TRBD2 (5 bases). The germline V gene encodes CDR1 MNHEY and CDR2 SMNVEV (reference sequence). V was cut by 6 bases and J by 2 bases, with 10 bases left in between. The CDR3 totals 13 residues. CDR3: CASSTPGQETQYF. CDR3 DNA: TGTGCCAGCAGCACTCCGGGACAAGAGACCCAGTACTTC.

The rearrangement joins TRBV19 to TRBJ2-7, with TRBD1 matching over 10 bases. The ends lost 5 bases at V and 3 bases at J; junction bases unmatched: 4. The CDR3 loop spans 14 amino acids. CDR1 LNHDA and CDR2 SQIVND come from the germline V gene (reference sequence). The CDR3 sequence is CASSWTGGVYEQYF. For the CDR3, the DNA is TGTGCCAGTAGTTGGACAGGGGGAGTCTACGAGCAGTACTTC. The full variable domain, completed using reference TRBV19 and TRBJ2-7, is DGGITQSPKYLFRKEGQNVTLSCEQNLNHDAMYWYRQDPGQGLRLIYYSQIVNDFQKGDIAEGYSVSREKKESFPLTVTSAQKNPTAFYLCASSWTGGVYEQYFGPGTRLTVT.

The J gene is TRBJ2-7, the V gene TRBV7-2; D might be TRBD1 or TRBD2, each matching 5 bases. The V and J ends lost 5 bases and 4 bases respectively, with 18 bases between them. Germline V gene data show CDR1 as SGHTA and CDR2 as FQGNSA. This CDR3 has 15 amino acids. CDR3 DNA sequence: TGTGCCAGCAGCAGAGCCGGGACGGCGCCATACGAGCAGTACTTC. This translates into CASSRAGTAPYEQYF.

V is TRBV5-1 and J is TRBJ2-7; no clear D gene. Trimming removed 0 bases at V and 3 bases at J, with 13 bases between. Germline CDR1 is SGHRS and CDR2 is YFSETQ. The CDR3 contains 15 residues. In nucleotides, the CDR3 is TGCGCCAGCAGCTTGGAAACTCGGACGTACTACGAGCAGTACTTC. It yields the protein CASSLETRTYYEQYF.

This clone appeared a single time. This chain links TRBV14 with TRBJ1-2; TRBD1 is a possible D gene (6 bases). Trimming took 0 bases from V and 7 from J, leaving 12 bases between them. Germline CDR1 reads SGHDN; CDR2 reads FVKESK. The CDR3 totals 14 residues. The CDR3 loop is CASSQDSRGGGYTF. CDR3 coding DNA: TGTGCCAGCAGCCAAGACTCCAGGGGAGGTGGCTACACCTTC.

This chain connects TRBV23-1 to TRBJ2-3; 7 nucleotides match TRBD1. TRBV23-1 is treated as an ORF (open reading frame) with a function not yet certain. This CDR3 has 16 amino acids. J lost 6 bases, V lost 8 bases, and 17 bases had no gene match. CDR3 sequence: CASPSGTASLIDTQYF. CDR3 in DNA: TGCGCCAGCCCGTCCGGGACAGCATCACTCATCGATACGCAGTATTTT.

This chain joins TRBV15 and TRBJ2-3; D might be TRBD1 (5 bases). This CDR3 is built from 16 residues. V was trimmed by 0 bases and J by 4 bases, leaving 14 bases between them. Germline loops: CDR1 LNHNV, CDR2 YYDKDF (reference sequence). For the CDR3, the DNA is TGTGCCACCAGCAGAGAGGTGGCAGGGTCGGCAGATACGCAGTATTTT. This gives the protein CATSREVAGSADTQYF.

The chain has TRBV2 and TRBJ2-1; TRBD1 is a possible D gene (6 bases). V was cut by 6 bases and J by 0 bases, with 12 bases left in between. There are 15 residues in the CDR3. Germline V gene data show CDR1 as SNHLY and CDR2 as FYNNEI. DNA of the CDR3: TGTGCCAGCAGGGGAACAGGGAGCTCCTACAATGAGCAGTTCTTC. Residues: CASRGTGSSYNEQFF.

This chain joins TRBV12-5 and TRBJ2-2; 11 positions match TRBD1. J lost 5 bases, V lost 0 bases, and 8 bases had no gene match. Germline V gene data show CDR1 as LGHNT and CDR2 as FRNRAP. The CDR3 is 18 amino acids. The CDR3, as DNA: TGTGCTAGTGGTTTGGTAAATTGGACAGGGGGCATGACCGGGGAGCTGTTTTTT. Translation gives CASGLVNWTGGMTGELFF.

This clone showed up just a few times. The V call is TRBV9, the J call TRBJ1-1; D remains unclear. V lost 3 bases and J 4 bases, leaving 10 bases between the germline ends. CDR1 is SGDLS and CDR2 is YYNGEE in the germline V gene. This CDR3 has 13 amino acids. CDR3 sequence: CASSAIGRTEAFF. The CDR3 DNA follows: TGTGCCAGCAGCGCGATTGGTCGCACTGAAGCTTTCTTT.

This chain uses TRBV11-1 with TRBJ2-3; unclear D gene. Trimming cost V 0 bases and J 4 bases, with 5 bases left between them. In germline, CDR1 is SGHAT, CDR2 FQDESV (reference sequence). This CDR3 is built from 13 residues. CDR3 sequence: CASSLALPDTQYF. In DNA, the CDR3 is TGTGCCAGCAGCTTAGCTTTGCCAGATACGCAGTATTTT. Full variable domain (missing parts from reference TRBV11-1 and TRBJ2-3): EAEVAQSPRYKITEKSQAVAFWCDPISGHATLYWYRQILGQGPELLVQFQDESVVDDSQLPKDRFSAERLKGVDSTLKIQPAELGDSAMYLCASSLALPDTQYFGPGTRLTVL.

This rearrangement joins TRBV11-2 to TRBJ2-3, with 9 bases lining up with TRBD1. Losses at the gene ends were 5 bases for V and 4 bases for J; bases not matched to a gene: 7. The CDR3 extends over 15 amino acids. CDR1 and CDR2 (germline): SGHAT, FQNNGV. The CDR3 loop reads CASSPNRGLADTQYF. In DNA form, the CDR3 reads TGTGCCAGCAGCCCGAACAGGGGGCTCGCAGATACGCAGTATTTT.

The J gene is TRBJ2-1, the V gene TRBV2, with 12 positions matching TRBD2. The V gene end was trimmed by 7 bases and the J gene end by 4 bases; junction bases not matched to a gene: 5. Germline-derived CDR1 and CDR2 are SNHLY and FYNNEI. This CDR3 has 15 residues. CDR3 DNA: TGTGCCAGCAATCCGACTAGCGGGAGTTACAATGAGCAGTTCTTC. Translation gives CASNPTSGSYNEQFF.

The chain has TRBV6-1 and TRBJ2-7; D unresolved. CDR1 is MNHNS and CDR2 is SASEGT in the germline V gene. V was pared by 3 bases and J by 7 bases, with 13 bases between. The CDR3 length is 13 residues. The CDR3 bases are TGTGCCAGCAGTGACGGACCCCTCGGGGAGCAGTACTTC. Translating gives CASSDGPLGEQYF.

The chain couples TRBV18 to TRBJ2-3; 13 bases are shared with TRBD2. Germline assignment: CDR1 KGHSH and CDR2 LQKENI. V was clipped by 8 bases and J by 6 bases; unmatched bases: 14. CDR3 length: 17 residues. CDR3 sequence (DNA): TGTGCCAGCCGGACTAGCGGGAGTCCTATTAATGAGGATACGCAGTATTTT. Translation gives CASRTSGSPINEDTQYF.

With respect to this clone: The sample contains more than one DNA sequence encoding this CDR3. The chain carries TRBV13 and TRBJ2-7, with 7 bases aligning to TRBD1. The germline gives CDR1 PRHDT, CDR2 FYEKMQ (reference sequence). CDR3 size: 13 residues. V lost 3 bases and J lost 5; bases outside the gene matches: 4. CDR3 loop: CASSLTGINEQYF. CDR3 bases: TGTGCCAGCAGCTTGACAGGGATTAACGAGCAGTACTTC.

The rearrangement uses TRBV28 and TRBJ2-1; weak D call: TRBD2 (5 bases). CDR1 MDHEN and CDR2 SYDVKM come from the germline V gene. The CDR3 contains 16 residues. Trimming took off 3 bases at V and 0 bases at J, with 12 bases between the two ends. The CDR3 protein is CASSFAGGFSYNEQFF. CDR3 DNA sequence: TGTGCCAGCAGTTTTGCGGGTGGATTCTCCTACAATGAGCAGTTCTTC.

The V and J genes are TRBV29-1 and TRBJ2-7; 7 positions agree with TRBD2. This CDR3 spans 18 amino acids. CDR1 is SQVTM, CDR2 ANQGSEA, per germline. The CDR3 reads CTAELGLLSLAVSYEQYF. The CDR3 nucleotides are TGCACCGCCGAGTTGGGTCTGCTGAGCCTAGCGGTCTCCTACGAGCAGTACTTC.